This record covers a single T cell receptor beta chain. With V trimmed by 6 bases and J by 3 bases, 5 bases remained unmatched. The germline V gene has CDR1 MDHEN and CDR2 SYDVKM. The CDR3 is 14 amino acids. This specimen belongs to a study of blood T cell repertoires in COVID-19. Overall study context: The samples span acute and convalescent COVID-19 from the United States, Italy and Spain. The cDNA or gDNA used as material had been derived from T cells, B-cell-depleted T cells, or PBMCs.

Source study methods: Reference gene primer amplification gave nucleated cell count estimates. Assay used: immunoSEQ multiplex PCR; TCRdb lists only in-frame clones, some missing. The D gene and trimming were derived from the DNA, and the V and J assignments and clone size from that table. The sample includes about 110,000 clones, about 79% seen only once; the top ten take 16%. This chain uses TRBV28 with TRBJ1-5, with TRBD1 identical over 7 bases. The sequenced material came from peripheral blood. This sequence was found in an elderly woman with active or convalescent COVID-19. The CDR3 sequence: CASRSGGINQPQHF. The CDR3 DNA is TGTGCCAGCAGATCAGGGGGGATCAATCAGCCCCAGCATTTT.